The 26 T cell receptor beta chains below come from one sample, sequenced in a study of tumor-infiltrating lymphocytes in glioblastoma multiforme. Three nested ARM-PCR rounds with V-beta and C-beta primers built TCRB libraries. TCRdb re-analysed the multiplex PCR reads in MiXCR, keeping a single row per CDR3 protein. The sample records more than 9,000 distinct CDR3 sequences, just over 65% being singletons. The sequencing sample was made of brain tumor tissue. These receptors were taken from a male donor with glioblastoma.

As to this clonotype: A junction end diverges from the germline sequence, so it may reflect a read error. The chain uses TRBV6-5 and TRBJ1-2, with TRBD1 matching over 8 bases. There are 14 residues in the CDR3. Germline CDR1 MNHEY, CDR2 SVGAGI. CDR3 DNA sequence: TGTGCCAGCAATGGACAGGGAGGAATCGATGGCTATACCTTC. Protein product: CASNGQGGIDGYTF.

The CDR3 reads CAWQWGGLNYGYTF. The CDR3 bases are TGTGCCTGGCAATGGGGAGGACTGAACTATGGCTACACCTTC. The V gene is TRBV30, the J gene TRBJ1-2; D gene ambiguous. Trimming took off 5 bases at V and 2 bases at J, with 15 bases between the two ends. This CDR3 has 14 residues. In germline, CDR1 is GTSNPN, CDR2 SVGIG (reference sequence).

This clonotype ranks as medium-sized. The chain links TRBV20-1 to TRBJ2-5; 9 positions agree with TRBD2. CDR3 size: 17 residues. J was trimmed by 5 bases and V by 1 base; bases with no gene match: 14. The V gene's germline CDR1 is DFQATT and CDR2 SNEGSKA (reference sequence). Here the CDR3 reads CSARALSGRQGGETQYF. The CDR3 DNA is TGCAGTGCTAGAGCGTTAAGCGGGAGGCAGGGAGGGGAGACCCAGTACTTC.

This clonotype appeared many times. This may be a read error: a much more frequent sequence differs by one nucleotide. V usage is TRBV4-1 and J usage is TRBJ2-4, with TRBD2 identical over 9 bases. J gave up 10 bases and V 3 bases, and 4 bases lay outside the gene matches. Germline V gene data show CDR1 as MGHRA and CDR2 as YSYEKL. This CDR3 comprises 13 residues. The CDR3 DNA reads TGCGCCAGCAGCCAGGGACTAGCACGGATTCAGTACTTC. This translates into CASSQGLARIQYF.

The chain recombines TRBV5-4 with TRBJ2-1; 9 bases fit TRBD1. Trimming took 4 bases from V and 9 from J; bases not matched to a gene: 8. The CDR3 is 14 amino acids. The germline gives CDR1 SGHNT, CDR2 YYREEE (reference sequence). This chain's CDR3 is CASSHRDRDIEQFF. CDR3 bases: TGTGCCAGCAGCCACCGGGACAGGGATATTGAGCAGTTCTTC.

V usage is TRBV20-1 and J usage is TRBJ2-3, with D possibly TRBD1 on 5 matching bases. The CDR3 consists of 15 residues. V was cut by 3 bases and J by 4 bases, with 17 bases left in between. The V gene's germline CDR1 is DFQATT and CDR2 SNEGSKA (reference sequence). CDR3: CSASRIGDYADTQYF. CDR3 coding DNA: TGCAGTGCTAGTAGGATAGGGGATTACGCAGATACGCAGTATTTT.

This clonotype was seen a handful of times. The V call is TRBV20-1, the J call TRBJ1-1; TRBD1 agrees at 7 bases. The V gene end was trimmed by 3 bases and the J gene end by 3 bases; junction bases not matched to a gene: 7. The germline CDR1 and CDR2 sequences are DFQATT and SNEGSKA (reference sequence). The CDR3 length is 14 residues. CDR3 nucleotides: TGCAGTGCTAGGGGTGCAGGGGGGGACACTGAAGCTTTCTTT. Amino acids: CSARGAGGDTEAFF.

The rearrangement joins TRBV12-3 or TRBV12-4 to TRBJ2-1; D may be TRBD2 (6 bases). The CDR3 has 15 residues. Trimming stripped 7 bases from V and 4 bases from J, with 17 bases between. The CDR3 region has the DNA TGTGCCAGCATTTCAAGCGGGTCTGGATACAATGAGCAGTTCTTC. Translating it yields CASISSGSGYNEQFF.

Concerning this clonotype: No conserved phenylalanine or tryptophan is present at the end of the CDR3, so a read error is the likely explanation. The CDR3 region has the DNA TGTGCCAGCAGCTTCCAAGTAGGGCGGGAGACCCAGTACCTC. Translated, it gives CASSFQVGRETQYL. The chain recombines TRBV11-2 with TRBJ2-5; D gene uncertain. This CDR3 is built from 14 residues. Trimming pared 3 bases from V and 5 bases from J, leaving 13 bases between. CDR1 and CDR2 from the germline V gene are SGHAT and FQNNGV.

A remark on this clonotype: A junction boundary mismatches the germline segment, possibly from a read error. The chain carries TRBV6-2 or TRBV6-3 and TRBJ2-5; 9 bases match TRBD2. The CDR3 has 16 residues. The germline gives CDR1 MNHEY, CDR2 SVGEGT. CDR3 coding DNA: TGTGCCAGCAGTCACTCGATTAGCGGGAGCCGGGAGACCCAGTACTTC. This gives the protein CASSHSISGSRETQYF.

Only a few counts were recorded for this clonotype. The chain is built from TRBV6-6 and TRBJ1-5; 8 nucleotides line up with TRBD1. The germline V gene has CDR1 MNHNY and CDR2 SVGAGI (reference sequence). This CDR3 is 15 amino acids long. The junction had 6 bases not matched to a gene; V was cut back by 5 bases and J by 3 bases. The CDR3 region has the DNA TGTGCCAGCAGTCCTCGGACAGGGAACAATCAGCCCCAGCATTTT. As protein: CASSPRTGNNQPQHF.

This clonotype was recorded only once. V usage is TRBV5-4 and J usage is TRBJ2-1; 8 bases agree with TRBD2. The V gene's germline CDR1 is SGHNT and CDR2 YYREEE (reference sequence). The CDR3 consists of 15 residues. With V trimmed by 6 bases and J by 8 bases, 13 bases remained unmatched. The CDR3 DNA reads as TGTGCCAGCATAGATCCGGTAGCGGGATGGGATGAGCAGTTCTTC. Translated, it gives CASIDPVAGWDEQFF.

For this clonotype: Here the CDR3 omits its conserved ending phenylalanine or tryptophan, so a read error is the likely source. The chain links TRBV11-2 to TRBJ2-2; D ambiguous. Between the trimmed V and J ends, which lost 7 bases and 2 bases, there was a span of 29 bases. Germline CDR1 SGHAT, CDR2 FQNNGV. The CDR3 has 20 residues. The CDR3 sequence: CASTPSSGQGLVVNTGELFS. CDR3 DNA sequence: TGTGCCAGCACCCCCTCATCCGGCCAAGGGCTAGTGGTAAACACCGGGGAGCTGTTTTCT.

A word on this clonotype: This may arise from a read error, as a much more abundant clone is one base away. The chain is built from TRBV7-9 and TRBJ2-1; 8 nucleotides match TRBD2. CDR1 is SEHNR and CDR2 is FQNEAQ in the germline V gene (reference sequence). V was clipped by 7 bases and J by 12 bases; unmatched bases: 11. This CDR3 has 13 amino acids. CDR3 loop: CASNEAGEGVQFF. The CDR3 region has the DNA TGTGCCAGCAATGAAGCGGGAGAGGGTGTGCAGTTCTTC. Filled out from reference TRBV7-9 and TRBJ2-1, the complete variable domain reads DTGVSQNPRHKITKRGQNVTFRCDPISEHNRLYWYRQTLGQGPEFLTYFQNEAQLEKSRLLSDRFSAERPKGSFSTLEIQRTEQGDSAMYLCASNEAGEGVQFFGPGTRLTVL.

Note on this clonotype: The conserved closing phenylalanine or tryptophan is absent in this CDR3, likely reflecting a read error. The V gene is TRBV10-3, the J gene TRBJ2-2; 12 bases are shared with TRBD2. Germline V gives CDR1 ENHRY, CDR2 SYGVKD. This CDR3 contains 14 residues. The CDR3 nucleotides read TGTGCTATAACTAGCGGGAGGATCTCCGGGGAGCTGTTTTAT. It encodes CAITSGRISGELFY.

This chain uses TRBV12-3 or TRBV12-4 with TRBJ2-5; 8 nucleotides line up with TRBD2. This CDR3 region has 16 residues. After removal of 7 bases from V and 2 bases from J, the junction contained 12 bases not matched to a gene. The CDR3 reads CASNPGTSRSQETQYF. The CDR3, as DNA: TGTGCCAGCAATCCCGGGACTAGTCGCTCGCAAGAGACCCAGTACTTC.

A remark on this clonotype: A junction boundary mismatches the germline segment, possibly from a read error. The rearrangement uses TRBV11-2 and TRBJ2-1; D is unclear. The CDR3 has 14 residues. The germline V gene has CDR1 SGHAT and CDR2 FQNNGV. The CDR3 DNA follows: TGCGCCAGCAGTTTAACGGGTCAAGCAAATGAGCAGTTCTTC. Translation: CASSLTGQANEQFF.

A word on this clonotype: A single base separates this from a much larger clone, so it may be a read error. For the CDR3, the DNA is TGTGCCAGCAGTTTTCCCCGAGGTGGGAGGGGCAATACCGAGGAGCTGTTTTTT. Its translation is CASSFPRGGRGNTEELFF. The rearrangement links TRBV7-8 to TRBJ2-2; TRBD2 matches at 7 bases. The CDR3 spans 18 residues. Germline-derived CDR1 and CDR2 are SGHVS and FQNEAQ.

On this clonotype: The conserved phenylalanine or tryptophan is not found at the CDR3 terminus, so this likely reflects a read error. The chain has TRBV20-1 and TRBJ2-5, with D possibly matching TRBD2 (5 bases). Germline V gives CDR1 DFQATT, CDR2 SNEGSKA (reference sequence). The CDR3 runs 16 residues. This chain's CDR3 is CSASWFGSLGGEIQYL. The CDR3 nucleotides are TGCAGTGCTAGTTGGTTTGGGAGTCTGGGCGGAGAGATCCAGTACTTA.

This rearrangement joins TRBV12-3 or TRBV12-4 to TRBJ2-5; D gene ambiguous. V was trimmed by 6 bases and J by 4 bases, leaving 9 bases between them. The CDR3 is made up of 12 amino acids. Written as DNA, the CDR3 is TGTGCCAGCAGCCCCGCAGTAGAGACCCAGTACTTC. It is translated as CASSPAVETQYF.

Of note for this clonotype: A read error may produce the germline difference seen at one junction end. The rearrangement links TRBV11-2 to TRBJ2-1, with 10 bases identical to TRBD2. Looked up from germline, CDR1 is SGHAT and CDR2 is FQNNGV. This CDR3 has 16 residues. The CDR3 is CASRPTSGPPLWGQLF. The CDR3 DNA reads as TGTGCCAGCAGACCGACTAGCGGGCCTCCTCTATGGGGGCAGTTATTC.

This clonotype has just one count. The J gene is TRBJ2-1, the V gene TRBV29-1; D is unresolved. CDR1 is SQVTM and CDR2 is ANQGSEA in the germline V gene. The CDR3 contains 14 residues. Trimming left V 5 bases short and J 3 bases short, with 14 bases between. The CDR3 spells CSVPIPEGYNEQFF. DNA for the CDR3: TGCAGCGTTCCTATCCCAGAAGGCTACAATGAGCAGTTCTTC.

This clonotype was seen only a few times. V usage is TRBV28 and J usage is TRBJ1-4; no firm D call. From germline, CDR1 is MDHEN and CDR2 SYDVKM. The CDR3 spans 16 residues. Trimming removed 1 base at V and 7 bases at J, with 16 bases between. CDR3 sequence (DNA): TGTGCCAGCAGTTTATCCTACGACATCGCTGGTGAAAAACTGTTTTTT. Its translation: CASSLSYDIAGEKLFF.

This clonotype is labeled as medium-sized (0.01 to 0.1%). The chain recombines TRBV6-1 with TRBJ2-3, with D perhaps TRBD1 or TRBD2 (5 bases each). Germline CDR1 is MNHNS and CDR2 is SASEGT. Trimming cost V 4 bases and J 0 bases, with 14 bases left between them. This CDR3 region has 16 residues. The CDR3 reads CASSGRDVTSTDTQYF. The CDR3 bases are TGTGCCAGCAGTGGACGGGACGTCACTAGCACAGATACGCAGTATTTT.

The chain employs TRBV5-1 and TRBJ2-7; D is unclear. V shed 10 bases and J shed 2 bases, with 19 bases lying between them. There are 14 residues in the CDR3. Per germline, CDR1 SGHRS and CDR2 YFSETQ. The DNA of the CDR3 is TGCGCCGAAGTCCCTCGTACGGAACCCTACGAGCAGTACTTC. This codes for CAEVPRTEPYEQYF.

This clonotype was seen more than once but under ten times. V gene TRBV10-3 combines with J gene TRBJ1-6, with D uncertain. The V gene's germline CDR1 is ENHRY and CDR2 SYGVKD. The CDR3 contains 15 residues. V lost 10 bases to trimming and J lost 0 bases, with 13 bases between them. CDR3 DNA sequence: TGTGCCACCTCTGACACTGACTCCTATAATTCACCCCTCCACTTT. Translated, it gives CATSDTDSYNSPLHF.